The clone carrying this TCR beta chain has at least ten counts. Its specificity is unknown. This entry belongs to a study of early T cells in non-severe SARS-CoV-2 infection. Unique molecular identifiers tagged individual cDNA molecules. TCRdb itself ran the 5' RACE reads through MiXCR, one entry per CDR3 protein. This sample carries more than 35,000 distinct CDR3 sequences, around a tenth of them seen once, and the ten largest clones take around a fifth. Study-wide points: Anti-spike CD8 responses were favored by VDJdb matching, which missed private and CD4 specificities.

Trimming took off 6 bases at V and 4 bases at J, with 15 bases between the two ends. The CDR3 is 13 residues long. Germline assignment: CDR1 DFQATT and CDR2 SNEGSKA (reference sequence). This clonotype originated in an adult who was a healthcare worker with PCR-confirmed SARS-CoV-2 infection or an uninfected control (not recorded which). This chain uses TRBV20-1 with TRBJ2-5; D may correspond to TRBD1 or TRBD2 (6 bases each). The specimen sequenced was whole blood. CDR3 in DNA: TGCAGTGCCGGGGGCGGGGTCCGAGAGACCCAGTACTTC. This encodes CSAGGGVRETQYF.